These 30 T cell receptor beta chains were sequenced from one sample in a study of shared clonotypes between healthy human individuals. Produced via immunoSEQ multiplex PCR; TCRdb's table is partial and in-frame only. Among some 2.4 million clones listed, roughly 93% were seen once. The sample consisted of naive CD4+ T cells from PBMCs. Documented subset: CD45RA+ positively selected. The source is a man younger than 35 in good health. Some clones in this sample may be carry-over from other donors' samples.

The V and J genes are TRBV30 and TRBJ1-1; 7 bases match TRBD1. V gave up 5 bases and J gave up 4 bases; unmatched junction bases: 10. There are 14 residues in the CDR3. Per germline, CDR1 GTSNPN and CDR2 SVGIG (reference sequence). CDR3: CAWWDRLRSTEAFF. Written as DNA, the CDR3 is TGTGCCTGGTGGGACAGACTCAGGAGCACTGAAGCTTTCTTT. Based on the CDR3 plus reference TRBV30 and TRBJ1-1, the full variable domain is SQTIHQWPATLVQPVGSPLSLECTVEGTSNPNLYWYRQAAGRGLQLLFYSVGIGQISSEVPQNLSASRPQDRQFILSSKKLLLSDSGFYLCAWWDRLRSTEAFFGQGTRLTVV.

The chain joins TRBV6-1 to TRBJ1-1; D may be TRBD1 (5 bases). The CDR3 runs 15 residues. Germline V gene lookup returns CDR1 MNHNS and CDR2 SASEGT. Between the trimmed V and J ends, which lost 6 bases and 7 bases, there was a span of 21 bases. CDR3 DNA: TGTGCCAGCAGGACCCACCTGGGGGGTGGGAATGAAGCTTTCTTT. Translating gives CASRTHLGGGNEAFF.

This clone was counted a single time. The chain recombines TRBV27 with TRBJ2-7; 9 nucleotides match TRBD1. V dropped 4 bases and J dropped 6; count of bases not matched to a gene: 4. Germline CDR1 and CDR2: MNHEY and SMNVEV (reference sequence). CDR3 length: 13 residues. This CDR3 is CASSSDRGREQYF. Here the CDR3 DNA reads TGTGCCAGCAGTTCGGACAGGGGACGCGAGCAGTACTTC.

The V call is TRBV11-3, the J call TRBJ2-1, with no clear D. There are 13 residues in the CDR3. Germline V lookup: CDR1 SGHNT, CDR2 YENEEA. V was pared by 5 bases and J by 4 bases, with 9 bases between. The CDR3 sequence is CASSKQAYNEQFF. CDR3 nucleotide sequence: TGTGCCAGCAGCAAACAAGCATACAATGAGCAGTTCTTC.

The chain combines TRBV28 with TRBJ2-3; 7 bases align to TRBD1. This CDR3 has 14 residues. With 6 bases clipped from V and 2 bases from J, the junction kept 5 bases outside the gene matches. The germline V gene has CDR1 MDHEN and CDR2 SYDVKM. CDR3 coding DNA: TGTGCCAGCAGGCCGGGACAGAACACAGATACGCAGTATTTT. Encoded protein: CASRPGQNTDTQYF.

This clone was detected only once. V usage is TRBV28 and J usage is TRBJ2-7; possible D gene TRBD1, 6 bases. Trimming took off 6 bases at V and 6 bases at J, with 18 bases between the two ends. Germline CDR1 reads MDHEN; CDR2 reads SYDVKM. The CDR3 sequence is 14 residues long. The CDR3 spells CASSNRVFNGEQYF. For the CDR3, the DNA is TGTGCCAGCAGCAACAGGGTTTTCAATGGCGAGCAGTACTTC.

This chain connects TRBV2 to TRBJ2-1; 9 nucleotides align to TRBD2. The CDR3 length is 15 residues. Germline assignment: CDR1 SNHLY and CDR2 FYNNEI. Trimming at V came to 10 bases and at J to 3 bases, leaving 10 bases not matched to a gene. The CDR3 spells CATNRLADVYNEQFF. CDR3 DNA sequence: TGTGCCACCAACCGACTAGCGGACGTCTACAATGAGCAGTTCTTC.

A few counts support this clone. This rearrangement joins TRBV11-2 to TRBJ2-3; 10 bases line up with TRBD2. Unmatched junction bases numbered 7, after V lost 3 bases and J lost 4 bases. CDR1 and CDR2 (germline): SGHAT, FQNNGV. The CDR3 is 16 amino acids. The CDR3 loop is CASSFALLAGSDTQYF. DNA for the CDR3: TGTGCCAGCAGCTTCGCCTTACTAGCGGGATCAGATACGCAGTATTTT.

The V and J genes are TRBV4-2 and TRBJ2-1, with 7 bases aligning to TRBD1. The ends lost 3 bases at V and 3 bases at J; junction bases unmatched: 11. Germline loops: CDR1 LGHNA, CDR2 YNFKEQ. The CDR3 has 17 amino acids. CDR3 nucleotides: TGTGCCAGCAGCCAGGAATTTGGACAGGTAGTCTACAATGAGCAGTTCTTC. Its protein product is CASSQEFGQVVYNEQFF.

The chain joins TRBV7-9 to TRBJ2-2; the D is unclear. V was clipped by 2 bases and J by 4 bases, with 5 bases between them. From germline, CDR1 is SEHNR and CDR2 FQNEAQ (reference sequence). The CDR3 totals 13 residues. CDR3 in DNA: TGTGCCAGCAGCTTAATTGGCACCGGGGAGCTGTTTTTT. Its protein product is CASSLIGTGELFF. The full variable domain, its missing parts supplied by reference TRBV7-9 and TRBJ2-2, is DTGVSQNPRHKITKRGQNVTFRCDPISEHNRLYWYRQTLGQGPEFLTYFQNEAQLEKSRLLSDRFSAERPKGSFSTLEIQRTEQGDSAMYLCASSLIGTGELFFGEGSRLTVL.

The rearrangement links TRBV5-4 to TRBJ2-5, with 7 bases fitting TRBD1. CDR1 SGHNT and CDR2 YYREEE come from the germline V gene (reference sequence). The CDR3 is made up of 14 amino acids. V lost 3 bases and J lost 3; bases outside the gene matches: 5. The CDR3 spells CASSSGQVEETQYF. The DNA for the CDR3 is TGTGCCAGCAGCTCCGGACAGGTAGAAGAGACCCAGTACTTC. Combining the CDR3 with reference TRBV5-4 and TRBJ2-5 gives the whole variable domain ETGVTQSPTHLIKTRGQQVTLRCSSQSGHNTVSWYQQALGQGPQFIFQYYREEENGRGNFPPRFSGLQFPNYSSELNVNALELDDSALYLCASSSGQVEETQYFGPGTRLLVL.

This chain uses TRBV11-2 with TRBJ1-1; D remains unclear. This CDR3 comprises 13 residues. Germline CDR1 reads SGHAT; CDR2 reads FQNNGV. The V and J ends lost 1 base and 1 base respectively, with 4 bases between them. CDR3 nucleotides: TGTGCCAGCAGCTTAGTTTCGAACACTGAAGCTTTCTTT. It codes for CASSLVSNTEAFF.

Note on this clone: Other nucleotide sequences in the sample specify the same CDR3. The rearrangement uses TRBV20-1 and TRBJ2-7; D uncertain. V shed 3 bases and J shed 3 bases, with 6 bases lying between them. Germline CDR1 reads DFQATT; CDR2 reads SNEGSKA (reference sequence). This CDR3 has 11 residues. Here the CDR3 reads CSASLGYEQYF. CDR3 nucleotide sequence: TGCAGTGCTAGCCTCGGCTACGAGCAGTACTTC.

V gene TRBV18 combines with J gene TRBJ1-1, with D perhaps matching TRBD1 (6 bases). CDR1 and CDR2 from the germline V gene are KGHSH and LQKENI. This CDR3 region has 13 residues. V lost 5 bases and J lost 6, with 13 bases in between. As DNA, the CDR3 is TGTGCCAGCTCAGGAGGGGGGGATGCTGAAGCTTTCTTT. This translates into CASSGGGDAEAFF.

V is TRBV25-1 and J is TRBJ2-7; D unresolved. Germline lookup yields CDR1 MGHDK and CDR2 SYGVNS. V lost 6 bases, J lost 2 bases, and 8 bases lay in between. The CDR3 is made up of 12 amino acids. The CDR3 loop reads CASRFGAYEQYF. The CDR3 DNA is TGTGCCAGCAGATTCGGAGCCTACGAGCAGTACTTC.

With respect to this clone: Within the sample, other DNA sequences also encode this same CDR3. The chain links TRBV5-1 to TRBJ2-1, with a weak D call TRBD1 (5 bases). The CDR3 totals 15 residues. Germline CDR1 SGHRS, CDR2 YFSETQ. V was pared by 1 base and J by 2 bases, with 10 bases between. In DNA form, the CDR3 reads TGCGCCAGCAGCTTGCTCGCAGGGCCCTACAATGAGCAGTTCTTC. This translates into CASSLLAGPYNEQFF.

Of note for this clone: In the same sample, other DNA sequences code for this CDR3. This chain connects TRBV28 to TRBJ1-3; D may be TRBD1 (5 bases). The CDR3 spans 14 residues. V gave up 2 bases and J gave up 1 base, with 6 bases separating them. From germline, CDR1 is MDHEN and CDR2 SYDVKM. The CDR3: CASSLGGSGNTIYF. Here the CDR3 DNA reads TGTGCCAGCAGTTTAGGGGGATCTGGAAACACCATATATTTT.

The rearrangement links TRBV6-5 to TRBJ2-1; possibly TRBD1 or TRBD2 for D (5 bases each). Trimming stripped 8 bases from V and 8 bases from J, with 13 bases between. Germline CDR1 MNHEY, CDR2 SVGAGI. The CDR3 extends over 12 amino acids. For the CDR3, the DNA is TGTGCCAGCGCGGGTAGGGGCTATGAGCAGTTCTTC. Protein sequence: CASAGRGYEQFF.

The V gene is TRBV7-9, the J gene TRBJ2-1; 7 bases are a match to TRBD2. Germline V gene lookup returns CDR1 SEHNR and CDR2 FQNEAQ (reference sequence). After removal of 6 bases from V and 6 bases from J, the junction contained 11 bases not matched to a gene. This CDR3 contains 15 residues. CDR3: CASSPTWGRANEQFF. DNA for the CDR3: TGTGCCAGCAGTCCTACCTGGGGGAGGGCCAATGAGCAGTTCTTC.

The CDR3 region has the DNA TGTGCCACCCTCCCGCCGGGCGCCTACAATGAGCAGTTCTTC. This gives the protein CATLPPGAYNEQFF. The chain couples TRBV28 to TRBJ2-1; unclear D gene. The germline CDR1 and CDR2 sequences are MDHEN and SYDVKM. The V gene lost 10 bases and the J gene lost 2 bases, with 15 bases spanning the gap. The CDR3 totals 14 residues.

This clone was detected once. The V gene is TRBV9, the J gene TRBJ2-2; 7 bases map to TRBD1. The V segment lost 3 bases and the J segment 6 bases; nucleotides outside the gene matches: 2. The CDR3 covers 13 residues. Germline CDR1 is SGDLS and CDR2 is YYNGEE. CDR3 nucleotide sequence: TGTGCCAGCAGCGGGACAGGAGCCGGGGAGCTGTTTTTT. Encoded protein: CASSGTGAGELFF.

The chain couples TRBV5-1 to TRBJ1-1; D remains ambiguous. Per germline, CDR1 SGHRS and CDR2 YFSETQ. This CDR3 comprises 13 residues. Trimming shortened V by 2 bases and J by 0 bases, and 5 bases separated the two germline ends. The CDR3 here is CASSFQLNTEAFF. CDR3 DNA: TGCGCCAGCAGCTTCCAGCTGAACACTGAAGCTTTCTTT.

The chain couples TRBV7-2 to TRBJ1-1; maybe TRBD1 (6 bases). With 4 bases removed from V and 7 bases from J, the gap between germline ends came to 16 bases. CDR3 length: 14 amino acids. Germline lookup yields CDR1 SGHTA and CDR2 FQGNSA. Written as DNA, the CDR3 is TGTGCCAGCAGCTCCCGGAGGGGGAAATTTGAAGCTTTCTTT. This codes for CASSSRRGKFEAFF. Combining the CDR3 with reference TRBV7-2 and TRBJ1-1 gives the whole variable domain GAGVSQSPSNKVTEKGKDVELRCDPISGHTALYWYRQSLGQGLEFLIYFQGNSAPDKSGLPSDRFSAERTGGSVSTLTIQRTQQEDSAVYLCASSSRRGKFEAFFGQGTRLTVV.

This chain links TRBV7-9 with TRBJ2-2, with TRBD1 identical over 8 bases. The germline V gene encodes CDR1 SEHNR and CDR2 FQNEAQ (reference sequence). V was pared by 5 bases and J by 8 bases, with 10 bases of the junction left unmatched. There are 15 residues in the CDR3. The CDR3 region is CASSEPDRVVGELFF. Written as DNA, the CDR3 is TGTGCCAGCAGCGAACCGGACAGGGTGGTGGGGGAGCTGTTTTTT.

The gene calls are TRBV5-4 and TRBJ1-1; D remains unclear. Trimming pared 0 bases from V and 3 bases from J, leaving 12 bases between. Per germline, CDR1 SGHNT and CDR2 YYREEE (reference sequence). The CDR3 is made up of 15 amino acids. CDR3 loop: CASSLGVEWDTEAFF. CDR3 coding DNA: TGTGCCAGCAGCTTGGGTGTCGAGTGGGACACTGAAGCTTTCTTT.

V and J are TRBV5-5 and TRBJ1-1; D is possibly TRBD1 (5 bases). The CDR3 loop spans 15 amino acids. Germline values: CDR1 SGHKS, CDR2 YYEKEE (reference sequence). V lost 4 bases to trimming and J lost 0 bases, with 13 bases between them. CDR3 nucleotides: TGTGCCAGCAGCCCCCAAGGGGCCTTGAACACTGAAGCTTTCTTT. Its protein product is CASSPQGALNTEAFF.

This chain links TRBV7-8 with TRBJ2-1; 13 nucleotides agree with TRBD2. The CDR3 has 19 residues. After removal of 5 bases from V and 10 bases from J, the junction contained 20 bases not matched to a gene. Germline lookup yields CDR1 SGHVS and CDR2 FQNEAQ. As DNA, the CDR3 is TGTGCCAGCAGCACACCGGGACTAGCGGGATTAGAAAGGGTCGTGGAGCAGTTCTTC. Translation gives CASSTPGLAGLERVVEQFF.

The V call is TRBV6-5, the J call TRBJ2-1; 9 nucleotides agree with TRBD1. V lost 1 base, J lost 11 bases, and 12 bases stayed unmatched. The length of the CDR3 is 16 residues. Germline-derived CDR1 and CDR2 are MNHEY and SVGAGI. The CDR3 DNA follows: TGTGCCAGCAGTTACTGGGCCCCCGGGGACAGGGAAAAGCAGTTCTTC. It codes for CASSYWAPGDREKQFF.

The CDR3 loop reads CASNRQHTDTQYF. The CDR3 DNA reads as TGTGCCAGCAACCGACAGCATACTGATACGCAGTATTTT. V is TRBV7-2 and J is TRBJ2-3, with D possibly TRBD1 on 5 matching bases. The germline V and J ends were trimmed by 7 bases and 6 bases, with 14 bases remaining between them. There are 13 residues in the CDR3. CDR1 and CDR2 (germline): SGHTA, FQGNSA.

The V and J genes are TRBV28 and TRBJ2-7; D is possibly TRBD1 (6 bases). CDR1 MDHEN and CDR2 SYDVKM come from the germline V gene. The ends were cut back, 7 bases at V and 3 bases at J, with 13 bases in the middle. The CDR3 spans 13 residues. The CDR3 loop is CASNEGVHYEQYF. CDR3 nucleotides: TGTGCCAGCAACGAGGGGGTACACTACGAGCAGTACTTC.